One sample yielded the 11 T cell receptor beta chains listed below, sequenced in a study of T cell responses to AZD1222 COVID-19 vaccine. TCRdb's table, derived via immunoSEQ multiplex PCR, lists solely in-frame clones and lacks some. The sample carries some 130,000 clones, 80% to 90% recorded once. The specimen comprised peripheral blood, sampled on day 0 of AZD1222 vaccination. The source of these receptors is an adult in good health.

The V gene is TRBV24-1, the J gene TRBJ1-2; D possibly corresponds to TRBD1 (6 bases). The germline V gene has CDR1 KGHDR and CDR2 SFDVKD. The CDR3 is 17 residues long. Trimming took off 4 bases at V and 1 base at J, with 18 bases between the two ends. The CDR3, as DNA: TGTGCCACCAGTGACAACTCTCCGGACAGACTTAACTATGGCTACACCTTC. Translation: CATSDNSPDRLNYGYTF.

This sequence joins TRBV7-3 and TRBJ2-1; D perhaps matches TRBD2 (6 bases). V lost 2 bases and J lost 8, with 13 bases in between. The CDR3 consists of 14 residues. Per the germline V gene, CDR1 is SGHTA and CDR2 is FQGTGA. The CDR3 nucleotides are TGTGCCAGCAGCTTAGGACGGGAGAGGGATGAGCAGTTCTTC. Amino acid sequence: CASSLGRERDEQFF. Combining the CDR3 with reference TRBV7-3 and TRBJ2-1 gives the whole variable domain GAGVSQTPSNKVTEKGKYVELRCDPISGHTALYWYRQSLGQGPEFLIYFQGTGAADDSGLPNDRFFAVRPEGSVSTLKIQRTERGDSAVYLCASSLGRERDEQFFGPGTRLTVL.

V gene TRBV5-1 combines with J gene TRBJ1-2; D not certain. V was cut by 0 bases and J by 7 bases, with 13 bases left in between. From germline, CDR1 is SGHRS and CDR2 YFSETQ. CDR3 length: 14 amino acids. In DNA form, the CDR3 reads TGCGCCAGCAGCTTGGAGGCGTTTTTGGGTGGCTACACCTTC. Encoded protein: CASSLEAFLGGYTF.

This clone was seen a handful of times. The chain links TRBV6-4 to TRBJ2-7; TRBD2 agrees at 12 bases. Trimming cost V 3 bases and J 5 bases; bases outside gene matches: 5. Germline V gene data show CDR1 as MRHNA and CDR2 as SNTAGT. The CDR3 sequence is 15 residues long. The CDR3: CASSETSGSSDEQYF. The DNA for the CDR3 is TGTGCCAGCAGTGAGACTAGCGGGAGTAGCGACGAGCAGTACTTC.

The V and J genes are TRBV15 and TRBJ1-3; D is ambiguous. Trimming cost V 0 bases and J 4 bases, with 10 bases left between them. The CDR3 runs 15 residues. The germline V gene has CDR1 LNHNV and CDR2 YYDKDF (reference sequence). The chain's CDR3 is CATSREKIGGNTIYF. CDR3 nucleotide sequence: TGTGCCACCAGCAGAGAAAAGATCGGCGGAAACACCATATATTTT.

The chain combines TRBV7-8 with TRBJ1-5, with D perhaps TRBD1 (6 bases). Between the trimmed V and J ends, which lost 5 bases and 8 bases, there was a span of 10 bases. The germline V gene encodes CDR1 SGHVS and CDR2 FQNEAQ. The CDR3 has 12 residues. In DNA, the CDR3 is TGTGCCAGCAGCAGGGGGGGGAAGCCCCAGCATTTT. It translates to CASSRGGKPQHF.

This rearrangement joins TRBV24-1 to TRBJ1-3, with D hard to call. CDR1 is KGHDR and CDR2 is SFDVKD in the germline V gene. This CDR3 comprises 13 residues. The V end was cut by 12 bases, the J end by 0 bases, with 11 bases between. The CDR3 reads CASGSGSGNTIYF. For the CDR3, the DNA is TGTGCCTCAGGCTCGGGCTCTGGAAACACCATATATTTT.

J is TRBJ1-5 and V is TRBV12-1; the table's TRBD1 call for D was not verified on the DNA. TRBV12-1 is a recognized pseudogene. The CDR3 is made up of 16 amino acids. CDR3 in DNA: TGTGCCAGCAGCTTTGGTCGACAGGGAGGCAATCAGCCCCAGCATTTT. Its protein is CASSFGRQGGNQPQHF.

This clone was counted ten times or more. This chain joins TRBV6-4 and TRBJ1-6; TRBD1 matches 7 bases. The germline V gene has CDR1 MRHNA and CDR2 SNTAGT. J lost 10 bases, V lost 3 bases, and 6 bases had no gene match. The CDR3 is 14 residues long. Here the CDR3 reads CASSDSGGSSPLHF. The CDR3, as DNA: TGTGCCAGCAGTGATTCAGGGGGATCCTCACCCCTCCACTTT.

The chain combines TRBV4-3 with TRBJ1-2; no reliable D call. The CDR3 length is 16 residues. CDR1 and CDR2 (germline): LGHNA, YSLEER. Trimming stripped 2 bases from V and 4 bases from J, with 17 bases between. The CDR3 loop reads CASSQSGVPLGYGYTF. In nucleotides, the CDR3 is TGCGCCAGCAGCCAAAGTGGGGTCCCCTTGGGCTATGGCTACACCTTC.

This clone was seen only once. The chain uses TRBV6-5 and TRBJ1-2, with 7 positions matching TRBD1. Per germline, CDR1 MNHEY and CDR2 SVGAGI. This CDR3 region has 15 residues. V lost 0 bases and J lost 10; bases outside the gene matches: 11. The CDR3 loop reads CASSYSGVRGNPYTF. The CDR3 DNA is TGTGCCAGCAGTTACTCCGGGGTCAGGGGGAACCCCTACACCTTC.